The sequence of this TCR beta chain was determined in a study of T cell repertoires in cytomegalovirus infection. Germline V gene sequence: CDR1 MNHEY, CDR2 SVGEGT. Trimming cost V 6 bases and J 3 bases, with 15 bases left between them. CDR3 length: 16 amino acids. This clonotype was recorded many times. Each CDR3 protein is one row after TCRdb ran MiXCR on the reads. The sample holds 170,000 or so distinct CDR3 sequences, roughly a sixth seen once. V and J are TRBV6-2 or TRBV6-3 and TRBJ2-6; D unresolved. The receptor's source is a human donor in good health (CMV status not recorded). Some clones in this sample may be carry-over from other donors' samples. The specimen was CD8+ T cells from PBMCs. Here the CDR3 reads CASRALLRDGANVLTF. The CDR3 DNA reads as TGTGCCAGCAGAGCCCTACTGAGAGATGGGGCCAACGTCCTGACTTTC.